These 4 T cell receptor beta chains originate from one sample sequenced in a study of blood T cell repertoires in COVID-19. Repertoires were generated with immunoSEQ multiplex PCR, while TCRdb's copy carries only in-frame clones and drops some. The sample holds 100,000 to 150,000 clones, around 74% seen once. Sequencing was performed on peripheral blood. These receptors came from an elderly man with COVID-19, enrolled during active disease.

The V call is TRBV19, the J call TRBJ2-6; the D gene is possibly TRBD2 (6 bases). The germline gives CDR1 LNHDA, CDR2 SQIVND (reference sequence). The CDR3 length is 14 residues. V was clipped by 4 bases and J by 2 bases, with 6 bases between them. CDR3 sequence reads: CASSTGAGANVLTF. DNA of the CDR3: TGTGCCAGTAGTACGGGGGCTGGGGCCAACGTCCTGACTTTC.

There are a few counts of this clone. This chain uses TRBV3-1 (or the pseudogene TRBV3-2) with TRBJ2-5; 11 positions agree with TRBD1. Germline V gives CDR1 LGHDT, CDR2 YNNKEL (reference sequence). The CDR3 consists of 16 residues. V lost 5 bases, J lost 1 base, and 6 bases stayed unmatched. The CDR3 nucleotides read TGTGCCAGCAGCAACCGGGACAGGGGGTTCCAAGAGACCCAGTACTTC. It translates to CASSNRDRGFQETQYF.

There are a few counts of this clone. The rearrangement links TRBV5-3 to TRBJ2-5; 11 bases match TRBD2. TRBV5-3 is marked as an open reading frame, function uncertain. The V segment lost 10 bases and the J segment 3 bases; nucleotides outside the gene matches: 5. CDR3 length: 13 residues. Written as DNA, the CDR3 is TGTGCCCGTAGCGGGAGGGGGGAAGAGACCCAGTACTTC. The encoded protein is CARSGRGEETQYF.

The rearrangement links TRBV30 to TRBJ1-4; the match to TRBD1 covers 11 bases. CDR1 is GTSNPN, CDR2 SVGIG, per germline (reference sequence). The CDR3 covers 18 residues. V lost 4 bases, J lost 4 bases, and 14 bases stayed unmatched. This CDR3 is CAWTPLGDRGSFNEKLFF. CDR3 coding DNA: TGTGCCTGGACCCCACTGGGGGACAGGGGGTCGTTTAATGAAAAACTGTTTTTT. Filled out from reference TRBV30 and TRBJ1-4, the complete variable domain reads SQTIHQWPATLVQPVGSPLSLECTVEGTSNPNLYWYRQAAGRGLQLLFYSVGIGQISSEVPQNLSASRPQDRQFILSSKKLLLSDSGFYLCAWTPLGDRGSFNEKLFFGSGTQLSVL.